These 5 T cell receptor beta chains originate from one sample sequenced in a study of T cell responses to AZD1222 COVID-19 vaccine. Repertoires were generated with immunoSEQ multiplex PCR, while TCRdb's copy carries only in-frame clones and drops some. The sample yields more than 95,000 clones, roughly 93% seen once. Sequencing used peripheral blood, obtained on day 0 of AZD1222 vaccination. These receptors originate from an adult in good health.

A single count supports this clone. This rearrangement joins TRBV28 to TRBJ1-5; possibly TRBD1 for D (6 bases). Germline CDR1 reads MDHEN; CDR2 reads SYDVKM. Trimming took 5 bases from V and 3 from J, leaving 14 bases between them. The CDR3 has 15 amino acids. Written as DNA, the CDR3 is TGTGCCAGCAGTCCCCACACAGGGAACAATCAGCCCCAGCATTTT. It encodes CASSPHTGNNQPQHF.

The genes are TRBV10-1 and TRBJ1-1; 8 nucleotides align to TRBD1. The CDR3 sequence is 13 residues long. Unmatched junction bases numbered 2, after V lost 5 bases and J lost 3 bases. Germline CDR1 and CDR2: WNHNN and SYGVQD (reference sequence). CDR3 amino acids: CASSLTGDTEAFF. The CDR3 nucleotides are TGCGCCAGCAGTTTGACAGGGGACACTGAAGCTTTCTTT.

The chain employs TRBV9 and TRBJ2-3, with TRBD2 matching over 10 bases. The J segment lost 3 bases and the V segment lost 0 bases, leaving 7 bases of the junction unmatched. Germline V CDR1 and CDR2: SGDLS, YYNGEE. This CDR3 spans 17 amino acids. As DNA, the CDR3 is TGTGCCAGCAGCGTAGGTTGGTCGGGACTAGCGACAGATACGCAGTATTTT. Residues: CASSVGWSGLATDTQYF.

This clone was observed once. The V gene is TRBV28, the J gene TRBJ2-3; 9 nucleotides agree with TRBD2. The germline gives CDR1 MDHEN, CDR2 SYDVKM. The CDR3 is 16 residues long. V gave up 4 bases and J gave up 6 bases; unmatched junction bases: 11. This CDR3 reads CASSSGYRAGGDTQYF. Here the CDR3 DNA reads TGTGCCAGCAGTTCAGGGTACCGGGCGGGAGGGGATACGCAGTATTTT. The whole variable domain, remainder taken from reference TRBV28 and TRBJ2-3, is DVKVTQSSRYLVKRTGEKVFLECVQDMDHENMFWYRQDPGLGLRLIYFSYDVKMKEKGDIPEGYSVSREKKERFSLILESASTNQTSMYLCASSSGYRAGGDTQYFGPGTRLTVL.

The chain recombines TRBV6-5 with TRBJ1-1; D is perhaps TRBD1 (5 bases). Germline CDR1 reads MNHEY; CDR2 reads SVGAGI. The CDR3 runs 13 residues. V was shortened by 6 bases and J by 4 bases, with 12 bases between the two germline ends. The CDR3 sequence: CASSRARGTEAFF. The CDR3 region has the DNA TGTGCCAGCAGCCGCGCGAGGGGCACTGAAGCTTTCTTT.